Detailed here is one TCR beta chain. The antigen remains undetermined. The data belong to a study of T cell responses to AZD1222 COVID-19 vaccine. Whole-study findings and limits: No day 14 peak samples; only post-peak repertoires were characterized. In a largely white British group with more females than males, clonal diversity was possibly underestimated. With dominance at 160-218 and 743-854, vaccine-associated CD4 TCRs spanned spike.

Germline lookup yields CDR1 WSHSY and CDR2 SAAADI. The CDR3 sequence is 14 residues long. V was clipped by 7 bases and J by 7 bases; unmatched bases: 7. Using immunoSEQ multiplex PCR, the repertoire was profiled, and TCRdb retains in-frame clones only, with some absent. The repertoire holds 100,000 to 150,000 clones, with around 85% as singletons. J is TRBJ2-2 and V is TRBV10-2; TRBD2 matches 9 bases. The source was peripheral blood, collected 28 days after the second AZD1222 dose. The source of this sequence is an adult who received the AZD1222 COVID-19 vaccine. Here the CDR3 reads CASKASGVHGELFF. As DNA, the CDR3 is TGCGCCAGCAAGGCTAGCGGGGTACACGGGGAGCTGTTTTTT.